A single sample is the source of the 16 T cell receptor beta chains below, sequenced in a study of blood T cell repertoires in COVID-19. Here immunoSEQ multiplex PCR was the method, and the copy in TCRdb shows in-frame clones only, minus some. Of about 150,000 clones in the sample, under 85% were seen once. Sequenced sample: peripheral blood. The origin of the receptors is a man in his fifties or sixties with COVID-19, enrolled during active disease.

The chain combines TRBV7-2 with TRBJ2-3, with 10 bases aligning to TRBD2. This CDR3 contains 17 residues. The germline V gene has CDR1 SGHTA and CDR2 FQGNSA. The J segment lost 3 bases and the V segment lost 5 bases, leaving 11 bases of the junction unmatched. Here the CDR3 DNA reads TGTGCCAGCAGCCCCAGCGCTCTAGCGGGAGTTACAGATACGCAGTATTTT. Translated: CASSPSALAGVTDTQYF. Complete variable domain (other parts from reference TRBV7-2 and TRBJ2-3): GAGVSQSPSNKVTEKGKDVELRCDPISGHTALYWYRQSLGQGLEFLIYFQGNSAPDKSGLPSDRFSAERTGGSVSTLTIQRTQQEDSAVYLCASSPSALAGVTDTQYFGPGTRLTVL.

The CDR3 loop is CASSLAGGPTKEQYF. The CDR3, as DNA: TGTGCCAGCAGCTTAGCGGGGGGGCCGACGAAGGAGCAGTACTTC. The rearrangement uses TRBV7-2 and TRBJ2-7; D may be TRBD2 (7 bases). Looked up from germline, CDR1 is SGHTA and CDR2 is FQGNSA. The V gene lost 0 bases and the J gene lost 7 bases, with 16 bases spanning the gap. The CDR3 extends over 15 amino acids.

This clone was detected only once. The chain combines TRBV7-3 with TRBJ1-1, with TRBD1 as a possible D gene (5 bases). This CDR3 region has 18 residues. V lost 5 bases and J lost 1, with 23 bases in between. Looked up from germline, CDR1 is SGHTA and CDR2 is FQGTGA. CDR3 sequence (DNA): TGTGCCAGCAGCCCCAATGGGGGGGGGATTCGGACGAACACTGAAGCTTTCTTT. Translation: CASSPNGGGIRTNTEAFF.

This clone was picked up one time. This CDR3 is also generated by other DNA sequences in the sample. The rearrangement joins TRBV14 to TRBJ1-2; D not certain. Germline loops: CDR1 SGHDN, CDR2 FVKESK. The CDR3 has 12 amino acids. The V end lost 3 bases, the J end lost 4 bases, and 6 bases lay between the germline ends. The CDR3 region has the DNA TGTGCCAGCAGCCAGAGGCTCTATGGCTACACCTTC. Protein sequence: CASSQRLYGYTF.

The V gene is TRBV6-5, the J gene TRBJ2-7; the D gene is possibly TRBD1 (8 bases). The CDR3 is 15 residues long. From germline, CDR1 is MNHEY and CDR2 SVGAGI. Trimming left V 3 bases short and J 7 bases short, with 19 bases between. Here the CDR3 DNA reads TGTGCCAGCAGTTATCAACGGACAGGGAGGGGGGAGCAGTACTTC. The encoded protein is CASSYQRTGRGEQYF.

The chain recombines TRBV24-1 with TRBJ2-5; 7 bases are shared with TRBD1. Trimming at V came to 4 bases and at J to 2 bases, leaving 6 bases not matched to a gene. The germline V gene encodes CDR1 KGHDR and CDR2 SFDVKD. The CDR3 extends over 15 amino acids. CDR3: CATSEPRQGQETQYF. The CDR3 nucleotides are TGTGCCACCAGTGAGCCTAGACAGGGTCAAGAGACCCAGTACTTC.

This sequence joins TRBV24-1 and TRBJ1-1; D gene ambiguous. The CDR3 is made up of 15 amino acids. Trimming removed 2 bases at V and 4 bases at J, with 13 bases between. Germline assignment: CDR1 KGHDR and CDR2 SFDVKD. This CDR3 reads CATSDYLLWSTEAFF. CDR3 nucleotide sequence: TGTGCCACCAGTGATTACTTGCTCTGGAGCACTGAAGCTTTCTTT.

The chain combines TRBV28 with TRBJ1-2; tentatively, D is TRBD1 (5 bases). The CDR3 runs 16 residues. CDR1 MDHEN and CDR2 SYDVKM come from the germline V gene. Trimming took off 7 bases at V and 4 bases at J, with 22 bases between the two ends. This CDR3 reads CASNTRDRRSGYGYTF. The DNA of the CDR3 is TGTGCCAGCAACACGCGGGACCGTCGCAGCGGCTATGGCTACACCTTC.

The genes are TRBV5-4 and TRBJ2-1; 12 bases agree with TRBD1. V gave up 4 bases and J gave up 8 bases; unmatched junction bases: 4. This CDR3 has 14 residues. Germline CDR1 SGHNT, CDR2 YYREEE (reference sequence). The CDR3 DNA reads as TGTGCCAGCAGCGGGACAGGGGGCCGGGATGAGCAGTTCTTC. It codes for CASSGTGGRDEQFF.

The chain employs TRBV9 and TRBJ1-1, with TRBD1 matching over 11 bases. Losses at the gene ends were 0 bases for V and 3 bases for J; bases not matched to a gene: 1. The germline V gene encodes CDR1 SGDLS and CDR2 YYNGEE. The CDR3 has 15 residues. CDR3 nucleotide sequence: TGTGCCAGCAGCGTAGGGACAGGGGGCCACACTGAAGCTTTCTTT. This translates into CASSVGTGGHTEAFF.

As for this clone: At one end the junction does not follow the germline gene, possibly because of a read error. The chain is built from TRBV5-6 and TRBJ2-5; 7 bases match TRBD1. The CDR3 totals 15 residues. Germline V gene sequence: CDR1 SGHDT, CDR2 YYEEEE. The CDR3 is CASRRTGERQENQYF. Here the CDR3 DNA reads TGTGCCAGCAGACGGACAGGAGAACGCCAAGAGAACCAGTACTTC.

With respect to this clone: One junction end does not reproduce the germline sequence, and a read error may be involved. The rearrangement uses TRBV20-1 and TRBJ2-2, with D possibly matching TRBD2 (6 bases). Germline V lookup: CDR1 DFQATT, CDR2 SNEGSKA (reference sequence). CDR3 length: 14 amino acids. The CDR3 region is CSASSGGNIGELFF. The CDR3 nucleotides read TGCAGTGCTAGTTCCGGGGGAAACATCGGGGAGCTGTTTTTT.

This clone was recorded a few times. The rearrangement uses TRBV28 and TRBJ1-2; no reliable D call. This CDR3 region has 12 residues. V was pared by 2 bases and J by 7 bases, with 8 bases between. CDR1 is MDHEN, CDR2 SYDVKM, per germline. This chain's CDR3 is CASSLVSSGYTF. For the CDR3, the DNA is TGTGCCAGCAGTTTAGTGTCGAGTGGCTACACCTTC.

The chain has TRBV12-1 and TRBJ1-2. TRBV12-1 is classified as a pseudogene. The CDR3 is 13 amino acids. CDR3 loop: CARRCRANYGYIF. In DNA, the CDR3 is TGTGCCAGAAGATGCAGAGCTAACTATGGCTACATCTTC.

In this sample, this clone turned up once. The chain links TRBV18 to TRBJ1-1, with D perhaps matching TRBD1 (5 bases). This CDR3 region has 13 residues. CDR1 and CDR2 from the germline V gene are KGHSH and LQKENI. The CDR3 is CFFAGGVNTEAFF. The CDR3 DNA is TGTTTCTTTGCTGGGGGGGTGAACACTGAAGCTTTCTTT.

The chain uses TRBV2 and TRBJ2-3, with TRBD2 identical over 13 bases. V lost 6 bases to trimming and J lost 3 bases; unmatched junction nucleotides: 3. The CDR3 runs 15 residues. Germline V CDR1 and CDR2: SNHLY, FYNNEI. CDR3 coding DNA: TGTGCCAGCAGGGAGGGACTAGCGGGGACAGATACGCAGTATTTT. Amino acid sequence: CASREGLAGTDTQYF.